One and the same sample provided the 18 T cell receptor delta chains below, sequenced in a study of gamma delta lymphoproliferative disorders and STAT genes. Sequencing used genomic DNA taken from PBMCs of patients and controls. TCRdb reapplied CATT to the multiplex PCR reads. The sample includes approximately 640 delta-chain clones, approximately 2.8% of them seen just once. Sequenced material: blood. The receptors stem from a human donor with gamma-delta T-cell large granular lymphocyte leukemia.

Comments on this clone: The protein held in TCRdb is that of a much larger clone and does not match this DNA's translation at residue 13, likely because of a read error; the protein shown is translated from the DNA. The V call is TRDV2, the J call TRDJ1; 9 positions match TRDD3. This CDR3 contains 17 residues. Trimming took 0 bases from V and 6 from J; bases not matched to a gene: 13. CDR1 GEAIGNYY and CDR2 EKD come from the germline V gene. The CDR3 bases are TGTGCCTGTGACACCCTCGGGGATACGCGTATTAACAATAAACTCATCTTT. Protein: CACDTLGDTRINNKLIF.

This clone is categorized as medium-sized. The protein given by TCRdb reflects a much larger clone and differs at residue 6 from this DNA's translation, likely from a read error; the protein shown is the DNA's translation. The chain is built from TRDV2 and TRDJ3; D perhaps matches TRDD3 (6 bases). This CDR3 comprises 20 residues. V was clipped by 0 bases and J by 0 bases, with 17 bases between them. CDR1 and CDR2 from the germline V gene are GEAIGNYY and EKD. This CDR3 reads CACDTFGGHPLSWDTRQMFF. Written as DNA, the CDR3 is TGTGCCTGTGACACCTTCGGGGGACACCCTCTCTCCTGGGACACCCGACAGATGTTTTTC.

This clone is classed as medium-sized. A read error is likely here: a far larger clone is one base away. Other DNA sequences within the sample encode an identical CDR3. The J gene is TRDJ1, the V gene TRDV2; TRDD3 matches 8 bases. Germline CDR1 reads GEAIGNYY; CDR2 reads EKD. This CDR3 region has 18 residues. The CDR3, as DNA: TGTGCCTGTGACACCGTAGGGCTGGGGGAAAACGGGGCCGATAAACTTATCTTT. Its translation is CACDTVGLGENGADKLIF.

On this clone: The protein given by TCRdb reflects a much larger clone and differs at residue 6 from this DNA's translation, likely from a read error; the protein shown is the DNA's translation. The chain is built from TRDV2 and TRDJ1; the match to TRDD3 covers 8 bases. Germline loops: CDR1 GEAIGNYY, CDR2 EKD. The CDR3 length is 18 residues. The V segment lost 0 bases and the J segment 3 bases; nucleotides outside the gene matches: 14. The CDR3 loop is CACDTEGLGENGADKLIF. The CDR3 bases are TGTGCCTGTGACACCGAAGGGCTGGGGGAAAACGGGGCCGATAAACTCATCTTT.

This clone was found many times. TCRdb's listed protein matches a much larger clone and diverges from this DNA's translation at residue 3, likely through a read error; the protein shown comes from the DNA. Other DNA sequences in this specimen translate into the identical CDR3. The rearrangement joins TRDV2 to TRDJ1, with TRDD3 matching 9 bases. Germline V lookup: CDR1 GEAIGNYY, CDR2 EKD. The CDR3 is made up of 17 amino acids. The CDR3 is CARDTLTGGLNTDKLIF. DNA for the CDR3: TGTGCCCGTGACACTCTTACTGGGGGACTGAACACCGATAAACTCATCTTT.

In the case of this clone: A much larger clone differs by one base, so this may be a read error. Other DNA variants within this sample encode the same CDR3. V is TRDV2 and J is TRDJ1, with a weak D call TRDD3 (6 bases). The V end was cut by 1 base, the J end by 0 bases, with 14 bases between. Germline V gives CDR1 GEAIGNYY, CDR2 EKD. The CDR3 consists of 16 residues. CDR3 loop: CACDTSGGLNTDKLIF. The CDR3 region has the DNA TGTGCCTGTGACACTTCCGGGGGACTGAACACCGATAAACTCATCTTT.

The table lists this clone with a few counts. The protein recorded in TCRdb matches a much larger clone and deviates from this DNA's translation at residue 24, suggesting a read error; the protein here is obtained by translating the DNA. In DNA, the CDR3 is TGTGCTCTTGGGGAAGGAGGGTTCTTCCTAGTACCGAGAGTACTGGGGTCAGGGGGTGGCACCGATAAACCCATCTTT. Translating gives CALGEGGFFLVPRVLGSGGGTDKPIF. The V gene is TRDV1, the J gene TRDJ1; D possibly uses TRDD2 or TRDD3 (7 bases each). The CDR3 length is 26 residues. Germline CDR1 and CDR2: TSWWSYY and QGS.

The V gene remains uncalled, whereas the J gene is TRDJ1; TRDD3, the D gene given by the table, was not confirmed from the DNA. The CDR3 totals 15 residues. CDR3 DNA sequence: TGTGCCTGTGACACCCTGGGGGATTACACCGATAAACTCATCTTT. Translated, it gives CACDTLGDYTDKLIF.

Details on this clone: TCRdb pairs this DNA with a much larger clone's protein that differs at residue 7, likely a read error; the protein shown was translated from the DNA. The DNA of the CDR3 is TGTGCTCTTGGGGAAGGAAGGTTCTTCCTAGTACCGAGAGTACTGGGGTCAGGGGGTGGCACCGATAAACTCATCTTT. Protein: CALGEGRFFLVPRVLGSGGGTDKLIF. The chain joins TRDV1 to TRDJ1; D assignment may be TRDD2 or TRDD3 (7 bases each). The CDR3 is 26 amino acids. Trimming took off 2 bases at V and 1 base at J, with 44 bases between the two ends. The germline V gene encodes CDR1 TSWWSYY and CDR2 QGS.

To note about this clone: This DNA translates differently at residue 13 from the TCRdb protein, which is that of a much larger clone; a read error is likely, and the protein shown is the DNA's own translation. This chain uses TRDV2 with TRDJ1, with TRDD3 matching 8 bases. The trim removed 0 bases at V and 4 bases at J, leaving 15 bases unmatched. The germline V gene encodes CDR1 GEAIGNYY and CDR2 EKD. The CDR3 is 18 residues long. The CDR3 sequence is CACDTVGLGENGGDKLIF. DNA of the CDR3: TGTGCCTGTGACACCGTAGGGCTGGGGGAAAACGGGGGCGATAAACTCATCTTT.

This clone was observed a handful of times. A read error likely explains this, since a far larger clone differs by one base. Other DNA variants within this sample encode the same CDR3. This chain links TRDV2 with TRDJ1, with 11 positions matching TRDD3. Germline values: CDR1 GEAIGNYY, CDR2 EKD. CDR3 length: 20 amino acids. This CDR3 reads CACDTVHTGLGDTRGDKLIF. The CDR3 bases are TGCGCCTGTGACACCGTCCACACGGGGCTGGGGGATACCAGAGGCGATAAACTCATCTTT.

The chain uses TRDV1 and TRDJ1; TRDD3 matches 7 bases. The J gene was missing in TCRdb and was found by matching the end of the DNA to germline. Germline trimming cut 0 bases from V and 2 bases from J; bases unmatched to any gene: 12. The CDR3 is 18 amino acids. Per the germline V gene, CDR1 is TSWWSYY and CDR2 is QGS. CDR3 amino acids: CALGELGGDGWRTDKLIF. The CDR3 DNA sequence: TGTGCTCTTGGGGAACTTGGGGGGGATGGTTGGAGGACCGATAAACTCATCTTT.

Many counts were recorded for this clone. A far larger clone is off by one base, so a read error is likely. At the DNA level, this CDR3 is encoded by other sequences in the same sample as well. This rearrangement joins TRDV2 to TRDJ1; TRDD3 matches 8 bases. Germline values: CDR1 GEAIGNYY, CDR2 EKD. The length of the CDR3 is 18 residues. CDR3 amino acids: CACDTVGLGENGADKLIF. CDR3 bases: TGTGCCTGTGACACCGTAGGGCTGGGGGAAAACGGGGCCGACAAACTCATCTTT.

This clone was observed a handful of times. TCRdb's entry gives the protein of a much larger clone, which mismatches this DNA's translation at residue 11, likely from a read error; the protein reported here is translated from the DNA. This chain connects TRDV2 to TRDJ1; 8 bases match TRDD3. The ends lost 0 bases at V and 3 bases at J; junction bases unmatched: 14. The CDR3 covers 18 residues. Germline loops: CDR1 GEAIGNYY, CDR2 EKD. The CDR3 reads CACDTVGLGEYGADKLIF. CDR3 coding DNA: TGTGCCTGTGACACCGTAGGGCTGGGGGAATACGGGGCCGATAAACTCATCTTT.

By proportion, this clone is medium-sized (0.01 to 0.1%). A read error likely explains this, since a far larger clone differs by one base. This chain links TRDV2 with TRDJ3; D might be TRDD3 (6 bases). The CDR3 loop spans 20 amino acids. Germline CDR1 reads GEAIGNYY; CDR2 reads EKD. CDR3 residues: CACGTSGGHPLSWDTRQMFF. The CDR3 DNA sequence: TGTGCCTGTGGCACCTCCGGGGGACACCCTCTCTCCTGGGACACCCGACAGATGTTTTTC.

With respect to this clone: TCRdb assigns this DNA the protein of a much larger clone, which departs from its translation at residue 17; this likely reflects a read error, and the protein shown comes from translating the DNA. The V and J genes are TRDV2 and TRDJ3; TRDD3 might be the D (6 bases). Germline V CDR1 and CDR2: GEAIGNYY, EKD. The CDR3 is made up of 20 amino acids. The CDR3 loop reads CACDTSGGHPLSWDTRPMFF. CDR3 nucleotide sequence: TGTGCCTGTGACACCTCCGGGGGACACCCTCTCTCCTGGGACACCCGACCGATGTTTTTC.

This clone showed up many times. The protein recorded in TCRdb matches a much larger clone and deviates from this DNA's translation at residue 18, suggesting a read error; the protein here is obtained by translating the DNA. The chain carries TRDV2 and TRDJ3, with a possible D match to TRDD3 (6 bases). CDR1 GEAIGNYY and CDR2 EKD come from the germline V gene. This CDR3 comprises 20 residues. CDR3 region: CACDTSGGHPLSWDTRQTFF. DNA of the CDR3: TGTGCCTGTGACACCTCCGGGGGACACCCTCTCTCCTGGGACACCCGACAGACGTTTTTC.

Regarding this clone: A far more abundant clone sits one base away, making this likely a read error. The sample carries other DNA sequences with the same CDR3. This chain connects TRDV2 to TRDJ1, with TRDD3 identical over 8 bases. In germline, CDR1 is GEAIGNYY, CDR2 EKD. This CDR3 has 21 residues. J gave up 0 bases and V 3 bases, and 23 bases lay outside the gene matches. The CDR3, as DNA: TGTGCCTGTGACTCTATACTGGGGGCCCTCCGGCGATCCCCGAACACCGATAAACTCATCTTT. Residues: CACDSILGALRRSPNTDKLIF.